This T cell receptor beta chain emerged from a study of graft-versus-host responses after intestinal transplantation. Across the whole study: Isolated intestinal, liver-intestinal, or multivisceral transplants had been given to the recipients. Anti-thymocyte globulin induction, then tacrolimus and steroids for two to four years, went to all recipients. Findings and limits, study-wide: Allografts carried high graft-versus-host to host-versus-graft clonal ratios in patients having graft-donor T cell macrochimerism. GvH clones occurred in recipient marrow; some first appeared in ileum or blood.

Here immunoSEQ multiplex PCR was the method, and the copy in TCRdb shows in-frame clones only, minus some. The sample yields 23,000 or so clones, around 80% seen once. The CDR3 extends over 15 amino acids. CDR1 is LNHDA and CDR2 is SQIVND in the germline V gene (reference sequence). V was clipped by 6 bases and J by 5 bases; unmatched bases: 6. In this sample, this clone turned up a few times. What it recognizes is unknown. The J gene is TRBJ2-7, the V gene TRBV19, with TRBD2 identical over 14 bases. This receptor was obtained from a human donor who was the organ donor for an intestinal transplant. The sample consisted of unstimulated CD8+ T cells sorted from spleen or lymph node cells, taken before transplant. CDR3 sequence (DNA): TGTGCCAGTAGGCGGACTAGCGGGGGGTCGGACGAGCAGTACTTC. Residues: CASRRTSGGSDEQYF.